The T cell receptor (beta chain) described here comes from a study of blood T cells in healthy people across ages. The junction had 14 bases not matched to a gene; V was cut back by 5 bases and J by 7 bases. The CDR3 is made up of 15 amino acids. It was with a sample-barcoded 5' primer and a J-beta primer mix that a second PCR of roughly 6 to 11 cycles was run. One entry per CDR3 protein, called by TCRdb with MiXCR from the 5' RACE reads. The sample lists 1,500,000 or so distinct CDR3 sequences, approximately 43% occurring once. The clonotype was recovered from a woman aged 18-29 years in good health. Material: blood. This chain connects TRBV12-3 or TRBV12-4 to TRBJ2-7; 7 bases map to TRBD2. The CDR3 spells CASSGAGSSLNEQYF. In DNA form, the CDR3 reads TGTGCCAGCAGTGGAGCGGGATCGTCGTTGAATGAGCAGTACTTC.